The TCR beta chain described here comes from a study of cytomegalovirus exposure and HLA in healthy donors. Study details: Earlier work reported 90 million to 120 million unique TCR beta sequences from some 180 million T cells. Regarding the study as a whole: There were reportedly fewer N-insertions in an Asian-associated ancestry cluster than the roughly 680-donor mean, in a later analysis.

Germline values: CDR1 WSHSY, CDR2 SAAADI. Losses at the gene ends were 5 bases for V and 4 bases for J; bases not matched to a gene: 12. This CDR3 comprises 16 residues. This clone was counted only a few times. Its antigen is undetermined. The PCR contained 60 Vbeta and 13 Jbeta primers. Assay used: immunoSEQ multiplex PCR; TCRdb lists only in-frame clones, some missing. The sample includes more than 150,000 clones, approximately 86% of them seen just once. Sequenced sample: PBMCs. This sequence was found in a woman in her 50s in good health and CMV-seropositive. The chain recombines TRBV10-2 with TRBJ2-3; TRBD1 matches at 7 bases. DNA of the CDR3: TGCGCCAGCAGTACCTACAGGGGATCGGAGGCAGATACGCAGTATTTT. This encodes CASSTYRGSEADTQYF.